These 6 T cell receptor beta chains were sequenced from one sample in a study of early T cells in non-severe SARS-CoV-2 infection. TCRdb fed the 5' RACE reads into MiXCR, producing one record per CDR3 protein. The repertoire includes some 76,000 distinct CDR3 sequences, roughly 15% of them detected once, and 11% to 15% sits in the top ten. The sequencing input was whole blood. The receptor set was obtained from an adult who was a healthcare worker with PCR-confirmed SARS-CoV-2 infection or an uninfected control (not recorded which).

This clonotype occurred many times. CDR3 loop: CASSYPGQGKETQYF. DNA of the CDR3: TGTGCCAGCAGTTACCCTGGACAGGGCAAAGAGACCCAGTACTTC. This chain joins TRBV6-6 and TRBJ2-5; the match to TRBD1 covers 8 bases. The length of the CDR3 is 15 residues. The V and J ends lost 2 bases and 3 bases, in that order; junction bases with no gene match: 5. Per germline, CDR1 MNHNY and CDR2 SVGAGI (reference sequence).

This rearrangement joins TRBV7-8 to TRBJ1-3; TRBD1 aligns across 7 bases. V was clipped by 5 bases and J by 6 bases; unmatched bases: 4. Germline CDR1 is SGHVS and CDR2 is FQNEAQ. CDR3 length: 13 residues. The chain's CDR3 is CASSTGVANTIYF. The CDR3 DNA follows: TGTGCCAGCAGCACAGGGGTTGCAAACACCATATATTTT.

This clonotype was detected a few times. The chain couples TRBV4-1 to TRBJ1-4; D is unclear. Trimming took 7 bases from V and 3 from J, leaving 21 bases between them. Germline CDR1 MGHRA, CDR2 YSYEKL. CDR3 length equals 17 residues. CDR3 sequence: CASTLHGRREANEKLFF. For the CDR3, the DNA is TGCGCCAGCACCCTCCACGGGCGGAGGGAAGCTAATGAAAAACTGTTTTTT.

This clonotype was counted only a few times. V and J are TRBV29-1 and TRBJ2-7; D remains unclear. CDR1 and CDR2 (germline): SQVTM, ANQGSEA. This CDR3 has 11 amino acids. V was pared by 1 base and J by 4 bases, with 5 bases between. The CDR3 coding sequence is TGCAGCGTTGAAGTCAGATACGAGCAGTACTTC. Translation: CSVEVRYEQYF.

The sample holds many counts of this clonotype. The chain joins TRBV11-2 to TRBJ1-6; D not certain. Between the trimmed V and J ends, which lost 2 bases and 12 bases, there was a span of 14 bases. The germline V gene has CDR1 SGHAT and CDR2 FQNNGV. The CDR3 runs to 14 residues. CDR3 protein: CASSLRPTEGPLHF. For the CDR3, the DNA is TGTGCCAGCAGCTTACGGCCCACGGAGGGACCCCTCCACTTT.

This clonotype was seen a few times. The genes are TRBV2 and TRBJ1-6; the D gene is possibly TRBD1 (6 bases). Germline CDR1 reads SNHLY; CDR2 reads FYNNEI. The CDR3 is 14 amino acids. Trimming removed 7 bases from V and 8 bases from J, with 15 bases in between. The CDR3 loop is CASTERGLYSPLHF. The CDR3 region has the DNA TGTGCCAGCACCGAGAGGGGGTTGTATTCACCCCTCCACTTT.